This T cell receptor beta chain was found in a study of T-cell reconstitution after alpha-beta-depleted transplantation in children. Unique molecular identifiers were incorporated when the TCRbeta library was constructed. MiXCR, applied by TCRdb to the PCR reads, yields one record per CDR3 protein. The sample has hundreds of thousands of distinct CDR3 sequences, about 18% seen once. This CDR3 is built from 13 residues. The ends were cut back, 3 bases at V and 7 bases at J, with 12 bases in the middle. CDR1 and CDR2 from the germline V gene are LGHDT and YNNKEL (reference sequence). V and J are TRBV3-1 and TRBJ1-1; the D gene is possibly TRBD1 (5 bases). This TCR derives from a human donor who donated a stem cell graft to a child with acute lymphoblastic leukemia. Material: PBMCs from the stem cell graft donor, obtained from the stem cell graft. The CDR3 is CASSHIDRVEAFF. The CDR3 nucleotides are TGTGCCAGCAGCCACATAGACAGAGTTGAAGCTTTCTTT.